This TCR beta chain came from a study of cytomegalovirus exposure and HLA in healthy donors. PCR involved 60 Vbeta and 13 Jbeta primers. Only in-frame clones appear in the TCRdb table, and some are missing; sequencing was by immunoSEQ multiplex PCR. Found here are roughly 100,000 clones, roughly 80% of them singletons; the top ten hold approximately 2%. The CDR3 is 14 amino acids. The trim removed 3 bases at V and 5 bases at J, leaving 7 bases unmatched. Germline V gives CDR1 SGHRS, CDR2 YFSETQ. The V call is TRBV5-1, the J call TRBJ1-2, with 7 bases fitting TRBD1. The receptor was isolated from a woman between 35 and 50 years old in good health and CMV-seronegative. The specimen was PBMCs. In DNA, the CDR3 is TGCGCCAGCAGCTCCCCCGGGACAGCATATGGCTACACCTTC. It yields the protein CASSSPGTAYGYTF.